This section outlines one TCR beta chain sequence together with its context. The antigen is not known. Germline loops: CDR1 ENHRY, CDR2 SYGVKD. Trimming pared 3 bases from V and 1 base from J, leaving 8 bases between. The CDR3 length is 14 residues. Random-hexamer reverse transcription was applied to about 0.45 to 1 ug RNA. TCRdb analysed the immunoSEQ multiplex PCR reads with MiXCR anew, one entry per CDR3 protein. The data show about 190,000 distinct CDR3 sequences, just under 95% seen once. TEMRA cells were FACS-enriched, with CD8+ and CD4+ T cells isolated negatively. This sample stems from a study of CD8 T cells in Susac syndrome. Background on the study: Sequencing included Susac syndrome patients, roughly six of them with active disease and roughly 8 in remission. Study findings and constraints: In total CD8+ repertoires, around 17 Susac-specific public clones were detected, and CD8+ TEMRA repertoires contained five.

The receptor was isolated from a human donor with Susac syndrome. Sequenced: CD8+ T cells from PBMCs. The chain employs TRBV10-3 and TRBJ2-3; D is ambiguous. CDR3 nucleotide sequence: TGTGCCATCAGTGATAGTCCAGGCACAGATACGCAGTATTTT. Residues: CAISDSPGTDTQYF.